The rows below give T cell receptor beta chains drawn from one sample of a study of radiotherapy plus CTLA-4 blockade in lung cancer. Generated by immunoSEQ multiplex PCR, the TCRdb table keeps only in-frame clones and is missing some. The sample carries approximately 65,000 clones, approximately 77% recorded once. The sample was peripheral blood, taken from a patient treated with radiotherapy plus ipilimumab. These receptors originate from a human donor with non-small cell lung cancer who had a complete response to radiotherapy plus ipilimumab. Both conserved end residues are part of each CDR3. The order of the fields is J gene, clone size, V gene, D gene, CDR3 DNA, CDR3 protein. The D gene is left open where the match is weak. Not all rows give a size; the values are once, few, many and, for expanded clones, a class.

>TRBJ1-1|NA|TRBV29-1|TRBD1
TGCAGCGTTGATCAGGGGGCCGGCACTGAAGCTTTCTTT
CSVDQGAGTEAFF
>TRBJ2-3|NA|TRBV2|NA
TGTGCCTCCCCAGGCGGCAGGTTCAGCACAGATACGCAGTATTTT
CASPGGRFSTDTQYF
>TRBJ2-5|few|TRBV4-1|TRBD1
TGCGCCAGCAGCCACCCGGGACAGGGAGAGACCCAGTACTTC
CASSHPGQGETQYF
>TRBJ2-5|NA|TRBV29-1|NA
TGCAGCGTTGGGTCCAATGGGGAGACCCAGTACTTC
CSVGSNGETQYF
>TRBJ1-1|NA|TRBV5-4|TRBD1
TGTGCCAGCAGCTTGGACGCAGGGGGCACTGAAGCTTTCTTT
CASSLDAGGTEAFF
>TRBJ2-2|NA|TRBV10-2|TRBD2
TGCGCCAGCAGTGCCCTAGCGGGAGACACCGGGGAGCTGTTTTTT
CASSALAGDTGELFF
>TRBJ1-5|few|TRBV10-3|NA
TGTGCCATCAGTCCCGGGAATCAGCCCCAGCATTTT
CAISPGNQPQHF
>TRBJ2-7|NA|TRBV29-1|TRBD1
TGCAGCGTTTCCGCCCGGACAGGCTACGAGCAGTACTTC
CSVSARTGYEQYF
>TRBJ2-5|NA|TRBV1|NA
TGCACCAGCAGCCAAGCCGTCTCTCAAGCGGACCAAGAAGAGACCCAGTACTTC
CTSSQAVSQADQEETQYF
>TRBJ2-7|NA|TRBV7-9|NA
TGTGCCAGCAGCCCCCTCCGACTCTACGAGCAGTACTTC
CASSPLRLYEQYF
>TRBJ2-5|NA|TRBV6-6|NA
TGTGCCAGCAGTTACTCGGGAGCTGGGTACCAAGAGACCCAGTACTTC
CASSYSGAGYQETQYF
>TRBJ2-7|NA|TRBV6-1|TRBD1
TGTGCCAGCAGTGACCTTGACAGGGGTAGCTACGAGCAGTACTTC
CASSDLDRGSYEQYF
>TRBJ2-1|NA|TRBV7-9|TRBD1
TGTGCCAGCAGCTCCCGGGACAGGGCAGGGGAGCAGTTCTTC
CASSSRDRAGEQFF
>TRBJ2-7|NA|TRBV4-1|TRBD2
TGCGCCAGCAGCCAAGTTGTGGGGGGGGGCTACGAGCAGTACTTC
CASSQVVGGGYEQYF
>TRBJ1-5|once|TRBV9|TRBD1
TGTGCCAGCAAAGGGGGCGGGGAAGGATATAGTCAGCCCCAGCATTTT
CASKGGGEGYSQPQHF
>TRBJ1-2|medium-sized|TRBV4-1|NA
TGCGCCAGCAGCCAAGATTCTTTCAGGACAGACTTAAACTATGGCTACACCTTC
CASSQDSFRTDLNYGYTF
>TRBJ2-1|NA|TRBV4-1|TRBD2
TGCGCCAGCAGCCAAGGCGTACTAGCGAGGGCCTACAATGAGCAGTTCTTC
CASSQGVLARAYNEQFF
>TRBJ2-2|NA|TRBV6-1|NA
TGTGCCAGCAGCGACAGTTTAAAAACCGGGGAGCTGTTTTTT
CASSDSLKTGELFF
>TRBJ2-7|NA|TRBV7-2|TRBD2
TGTGCCAGCAGCTTAGATCCAGCGGGGGGGCGGGAGCAGTACTTC
CASSLDPAGGREQYF
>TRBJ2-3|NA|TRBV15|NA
TGTGCCACCAGCTCAAACCCAGTGCTGGCCACAGATACGCAGTATTTT
CATSSNPVLATDTQYF
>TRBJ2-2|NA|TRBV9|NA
TGTGCCAGCAGCGTAGAACGTCTAGCGAGGACCGGGGAGCTGTTTTTT
CASSVERLARTGELFF
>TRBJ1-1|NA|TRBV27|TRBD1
TGTGCCAGCAGTCATCCGGGACAGGGAGGCACTGAAGCTTTCTTT
CASSHPGQGGTEAFF